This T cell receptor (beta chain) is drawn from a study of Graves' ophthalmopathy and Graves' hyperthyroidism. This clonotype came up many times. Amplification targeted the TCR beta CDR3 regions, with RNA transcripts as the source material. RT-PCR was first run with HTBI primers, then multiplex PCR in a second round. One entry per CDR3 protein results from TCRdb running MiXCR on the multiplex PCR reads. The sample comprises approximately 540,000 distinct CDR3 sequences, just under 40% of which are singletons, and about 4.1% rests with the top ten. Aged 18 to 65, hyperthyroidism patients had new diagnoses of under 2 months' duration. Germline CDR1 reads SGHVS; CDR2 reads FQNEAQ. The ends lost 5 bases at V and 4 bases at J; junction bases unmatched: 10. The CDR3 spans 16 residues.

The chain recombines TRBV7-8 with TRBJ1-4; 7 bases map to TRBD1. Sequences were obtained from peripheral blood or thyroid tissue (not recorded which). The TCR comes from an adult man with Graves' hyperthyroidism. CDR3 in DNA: TGTGCCAGCAGCCTACAGGGACAGCGTCTTAATGAAAAACTGTTTTTT. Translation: CASSLQGQRLNEKLFF.